The clone carrying this T cell receptor beta chain was seen only once. What it recognizes is unknown. The data originate from a study of shared clonotypes between healthy human individuals. The study, taken as a whole, reports: Although depth was large, rarefaction showed that sequencing of the sorted subsets was incomplete.

Replicate PCRs for sorted subsets used about 200 ng DNA; this equaled around 29,000 T cell genomes. Under the authors' procedure: ImmunoSEQ sequences covered only the junction and lacked quality scores; filtering therefore differed. Clones were sequenced by immunoSEQ multiplex PCR, and TCRdb holds only the in-frame ones, with some missing. D and trimming were read from the DNA, whereas the V and J calls and clone size are those reported in that table. The data contain a few hundred thousand clones, less than 98% of them singletons. Losses at the gene ends were 6 bases for V and 4 bases for J; bases not matched to a gene: 8. The CDR3 spans 15 residues. Germline CDR1 reads LNHDA; CDR2 reads SQIVND (reference sequence).

The clonotype was recovered from a woman aged 25 to 39 in good health. The sequenced sample consisted of naive CD4+ T cells sorted from blood. The sample's subset: CD45RA+ positively selected. The rearrangement links TRBV19 to TRBJ2-3, with TRBD2 matching 9 bases. The CDR3 sequence: CASRLGAGGSDTQYF. DNA of the CDR3: TGTGCCAGTAGGCTGGGAGCGGGAGGATCAGATACGCAGTATTTT.